This T cell receptor beta chain was sequenced in a study of shared clonotypes between healthy human individuals. Overall study context: CD4 naive and memory got three plates each, CD8 naive two, CD8 memory one.

General study results and limits: Clonotypes shared by all four sorted-subset donors had higher generation probabilities than non-shared clonotypes.

On this clone: Its matching antigen is unknown.

Positive CCR7 selection of CD45RO-negative cells yielded the naive CD8 cells, and terminally differentiated effector memory CD45RA+ cells were excluded. Those who donated, Caucasian adults without exception, all lived in Nashville, Tennessee. In germline, CDR1 is MNHEY, CDR2 SMNVEV (reference sequence). This CDR3 has 16 residues. V was pared by 5 bases and J by 4 bases, with 17 bases between. How the authors handled the data: Filtering differed because ImmunoSEQ produced junction-only sequences that carried no quality scores. Measured with immunoSEQ multiplex PCR; TCRdb has only the in-frame clones, and not every one. V, J and clone size derive from that table, while D and trimming were established from the DNA sequence. The sample has about 2,100,000 clones, 85% to 95% seen once.

The V and J genes are TRBV27 and TRBJ1-4; no reliable D call. Sequenced: naive CD8+ T cells from PBMCs. The TCR sequence derives from a man between 18 and 35 years old in good health. Some clones in this sample may be carry-over from other donors' samples. The CDR3 loop is CASSHLKASGNEKLFF. CDR3 DNA sequence: TGTGCCAGCAGTCACCTAAAGGCTAGTGGTAATGAAAAACTGTTTTTT.